The 27 T cell receptor beta chains reported below all come from one sample, sequenced in a study. A single record per CDR3 protein comes from TCRdb applying MiXCR to the RT-PCR reads. The sample lists more than 600,000 distinct CDR3 sequences, approximately 15% occurring once. The specimen was memory CD4+ T cells from blood. The receptor set was obtained from a female donor in good health, serving as a healthy control.

This chain uses TRBV7-9 with TRBJ1-1, with 10 bases identical to TRBD1. This CDR3 is 15 amino acids long. J lost 3 bases, V lost 5 bases, and 6 bases had no gene match. The V gene's germline CDR1 is SEHNR and CDR2 FQNEAQ (reference sequence). CDR3 in amino acids: CASSHGTGADTEAFF. DNA for the CDR3: TGTGCCAGCAGCCATGGGACAGGGGCGGACACTGAAGCTTTCTTT.

The chain links TRBV20-1 to TRBJ1-5, with TRBD1 identical over 9 bases. Germline V CDR1 and CDR2: DFQATT, SNEGSKA (reference sequence). The V segment lost 6 bases and the J segment 3 bases; nucleotides outside the gene matches: 12. The CDR3 is made up of 16 amino acids. The CDR3 DNA follows: TGCAGTGCCCCTCGGTCAGGGACAGGGATCAATCAGCCCCAGCATTTT. Translated, it gives CSAPRSGTGINQPQHF.

This clonotype appeared a few times. This chain uses TRBV3-1 with TRBJ1-1; D ambiguous. CDR3 length: 13 residues. Germline CDR1 reads LGHDT; CDR2 reads YNNKEL (reference sequence). Trimming pared 3 bases from V and 0 bases from J, leaving 5 bases between. The CDR3 bases are TGTGCCAGCAGCCATATCATGAACACTGAAGCTTTCTTT. The encoded protein is CASSHIMNTEAFF. The variable domain in full, completed from reference TRBV3-1 and TRBJ1-1, reads DTAVSQTPKYLVTQMGNDKSIKCEQNLGHDTMYWYKQDSKKFLKIMFSYNNKELIINETVPNRFSPKSPDKAHLNLHINSLELGDSAVYFCASSHIMNTEAFFGQGTRLTVV.

This clonotype was detected only a few times. The chain recombines TRBV7-6 with TRBJ1-5, with 12 bases lining up with TRBD1. In germline, CDR1 is SGHVS, CDR2 FNYEAQ. The V gene end was trimmed by 5 bases and the J gene end by 1 base; junction bases not matched to a gene: 15. This CDR3 is built from 20 residues. CDR3 in amino acids: CASSPGGQGAGIGSNQPQHF. CDR3 bases: TGTGCCAGCAGCCCAGGGGGACAGGGGGCGGGAATTGGCAGCAATCAGCCCCAGCATTTT.

This clonotype was detected only a few times. V usage is TRBV20-1 and J usage is TRBJ2-3; no reliable D call. This CDR3 contains 13 residues. Germline V gene data show CDR1 as DFQATT and CDR2 as SNEGSKA (reference sequence). Trimming cost V 6 bases and J 2 bases, with 12 bases left between them. CDR3 protein: CSAFRADTDTQYF. The DNA of the CDR3 is TGCAGTGCCTTCCGTGCGGACACAGATACGCAGTATTTT.

In the case of this clonotype: This may be a read error, as it is one base from a much larger clone. The chain combines TRBV12-3 or TRBV12-4 with TRBJ2-1; 7 bases are a match to TRBD1. The CDR3 spans 15 residues. The junction had 14 bases not matched to a gene; V was cut back by 6 bases and J by 9 bases. The CDR3 loop is CASRKGTVYNIEQFF. CDR3 nucleotide sequence: TGTGCCAGCAGGAAAGGGACAGTCTATAACATTGAGCAGTTCTTC.

V gene TRBV5-1 combines with J gene TRBJ2-3; 7 nucleotides align to TRBD2. The CDR3 runs 20 residues. The trim removed 4 bases at V and 1 base at J, leaving 21 bases unmatched. The V gene's germline CDR1 is SGHRS and CDR2 YFSETQ. The DNA for the CDR3 is TGCGCCAGCAGCGGGACTAAGCGGGGTTCGGGTAACGATGGCACAGATACGCAGTATTTT. Amino acids: CASSGTKRGSGNDGTDTQYF.

This clonotype was detected ten times or more. The chain is built from TRBV20-1 and TRBJ2-5; D is undetermined. The CDR3 loop spans 12 amino acids. V lost 3 bases, J lost 2 bases, and 7 bases lay in between. Germline V gene data show CDR1 as DFQATT and CDR2 as SNEGSKA (reference sequence). Written as DNA, the CDR3 is TGCAGTGCTAGGGGATATCAAGAGACCCAGTACTTC. Translating it yields CSARGYQETQYF.

CDR3 DNA sequence: TGTGCCAGCAGTATCGGACAGGTACGCGAGCAGTACTTC. This translates into CASSIGQVREQYF. This sequence joins TRBV12-3 or TRBV12-4 and TRBJ2-7, with 7 bases that match TRBD1. After removal of 5 bases from V and 6 bases from J, the junction contained 7 bases not matched to a gene. This CDR3 has 13 residues.

A few counts support this clonotype. This chain connects TRBV11-1 to TRBJ1-2, with D uncertain. Germline V gives CDR1 SGHAT, CDR2 FQDESV (reference sequence). V was cut by 1 base and J by 6 bases, with 9 bases left in between. CDR3 length equals 13 residues. The CDR3 region has the DNA TGTGCCAGCAGCTTAGTGATCCGAGATGGCTACACCTTC. As protein: CASSLVIRDGYTF.

This clonotype came up a few times. The rearrangement links TRBV6-6 to TRBJ2-2, with 12 bases fitting TRBD2. V lost 6 bases to trimming and J lost 0 bases; unmatched junction nucleotides: 5. Germline assignment: CDR1 MNHNY and CDR2 SVGAGI (reference sequence). This CDR3 comprises 17 residues. Here the CDR3 reads CASSPLAGGSNTGELFF. The CDR3 nucleotides read TGTGCCAGCAGCCCACTAGCGGGAGGCTCGAACACCGGGGAGCTGTTTTTT.

This clonotype has only a few counts. The chain is built from TRBV5-4 and TRBJ1-1, with D perhaps matching TRBD1 (6 bases). V dropped 3 bases and J dropped 0 bases, with 9 bases sitting between them. The CDR3 has 14 amino acids. Germline CDR1 reads SGHNT; CDR2 reads YYREEE (reference sequence). CDR3: CASSWDILNTEAFF. In nucleotides, the CDR3 is TGTGCCAGCAGCTGGGACATCTTGAACACTGAAGCTTTCTTT. The whole variable domain, remainder taken from reference TRBV5-4 and TRBJ1-1, is ETGVTQSPTHLIKTRGQQVTLRCSSQSGHNTVSWYQQALGQGPQFIFQYYREEENGRGNFPPRFSGLQFPNYSSELNVNALELDDSALYLCASSWDILNTEAFFGQGTRLTVV.

This clonotype was observed a handful of times. The chain is built from TRBV20-1 and TRBJ2-1; unclear D gene. Trimming left V 6 bases short and J 3 bases short, with 18 bases between. Germline V gene sequence: CDR1 DFQATT, CDR2 SNEGSKA (reference sequence). This CDR3 is 15 amino acids long. The CDR3 loop is CSAGRFGHFYNEQFF. CDR3 nucleotide sequence: TGCAGTGCGGGTCGGTTCGGGCACTTCTACAATGAGCAGTTCTTC.

The chain carries TRBV6-1 and TRBJ1-2; D is perhaps TRBD1 (5 bases). The germline V gene has CDR1 MNHNS and CDR2 SASEGT. The ends were cut back, 6 bases at V and 3 bases at J, with 11 bases in the middle. The CDR3 length is 13 residues. The CDR3 nucleotides are TGTGCCAGCAGCGGGACCAAGTACTATGGCTACACCTTC. This translates into CASSGTKYYGYTF.

This clonotype was counted ten times or more. V gene TRBV6-6 combines with J gene TRBJ1-3, with D possibly being TRBD1 (5 bases). V was pared by 5 bases and J by 3 bases, with 8 bases between. The CDR3 contains 13 residues. Germline assignment: CDR1 MNHNY and CDR2 SVGAGI (reference sequence). The CDR3 DNA follows: TGTGCCAGCAGTCTGACAGATGGAAACACCATATATTTT. Its translation is CASSLTDGNTIYF.

The gene calls are TRBV5-5 and TRBJ2-5; 9 bases fit TRBD1. J was trimmed by 4 bases and V by 4 bases; bases with no gene match: 14. The germline V gene has CDR1 SGHKS and CDR2 YYEKEE (reference sequence). This CDR3 contains 17 residues. CDR3 region: CASSPQLTTGGVETQYF. Written as DNA, the CDR3 is TGTGCCAGCAGCCCACAACTAACTACAGGGGGCGTAGAGACCCAGTACTTC.

About this clonotype itself: A much more abundant neighbour one base away suggests this may be a read error. This chain's CDR3 is CASSLGGISNTEAFF. CDR3 DNA: TGTGCCAGCAGCTTAGGAGGCATTTCGAACACTGAAGCTTTCTTT. The chain has TRBV7-2 and TRBJ1-1; D remains ambiguous. V lost 1 base and J 1 base, leaving 10 bases between the germline ends. Per the germline V gene, CDR1 is SGHTA and CDR2 is FQGNSA. There are 15 residues in the CDR3.

This clonotype has at least ten counts. The chain joins TRBV6-5 to TRBJ1-1; D gene unclear. The germline V gene encodes CDR1 MNHEY and CDR2 SVGAGI. The V end was cut by 2 bases, the J end by 3 bases, with 13 bases between. The CDR3 has 15 residues. DNA of the CDR3: TGTGCCAGCAGTTACGGGGAGATCGGGGACACTGAAGCTTTCTTT. Residues: CASSYGEIGDTEAFF.

In this sample, this clonotype turned up a few times. The V and J genes are TRBV28 and TRBJ1-5; 11 bases agree with TRBD1. J was trimmed by 7 bases and V by 5 bases; bases with no gene match: 7. The CDR3 loop spans 15 amino acids. Germline lookup yields CDR1 MDHEN and CDR2 SYDVKM. CDR3 bases: TGTGCCAGCAGTCGTTTCGGGACAGGGGGACAGCCCCAGCATTTT. The encoded protein is CASSRFGTGGQPQHF.

The chain is built from TRBV10-3 and TRBJ2-3; TRBD1 is a possible D gene (6 bases). The CDR3 loop spans 14 amino acids. The V end was cut by 6 bases, the J end by 3 bases, with 13 bases between. The germline CDR1 and CDR2 sequences are ENHRY and SYGVKD. The CDR3 loop reads CAIRPGQETDTQYF. The DNA of the CDR3 is TGTGCCATCAGGCCGGGACAAGAGACAGATACGCAGTATTTT.

This clonotype turned up a few times. The DNA of the CDR3 is TGTGCCAGCAGCTCGAAGACAGGTGCCATAGATACGCAGTATTTT. Translating gives CASSSKTGAIDTQYF. The chain links TRBV7-2 to TRBJ2-3; perhaps TRBD1 as D (6 bases). This CDR3 is 15 amino acids long. Trimming cost V 4 bases and J 5 bases, with 16 bases left between them. The germline V gene encodes CDR1 SGHTA and CDR2 FQGNSA. The full variable domain, rest sourced from reference TRBV7-2 and TRBJ2-3, is GAGVSQSPSNKVTEKGKDVELRCDPISGHTALYWYRQSLGQGLEFLIYFQGNSAPDKSGLPSDRFSAERTGGSVSTLTIQRTQQEDSAVYLCASSSKTGAIDTQYFGPGTRLTVL.

This clonotype appeared many times. The chain combines TRBV12-3 or TRBV12-4 with TRBJ2-7; no firm D call. The CDR3 covers 13 residues. Deletions cut 1 base from V and 3 bases from J, with 7 bases between. CDR3 nucleotide sequence: TGTGCCAGCAGTTTAGGGGGTGGCTACGAGCAGTACTTC. Translated: CASSLGGGYEQYF.

This clonotype was recorded at least ten times. The rearrangement joins TRBV6-5 to TRBJ2-1; 8 bases line up with TRBD2. With 2 bases clipped from V and 0 bases from J, the junction kept 12 bases outside the gene matches. This CDR3 comprises 19 residues. CDR1 MNHEY and CDR2 SVGAGI come from the germline V gene. CDR3: CASSYVSGANVGSYNEQFF. The CDR3 bases are TGTGCCAGCAGTTACGTTAGCGGGGCTAATGTGGGCTCCTACAATGAGCAGTTCTTC.

In this sample, this clonotype turned up a few times. The chain carries TRBV18 and TRBJ2-6; no firm D call. V shed 2 bases and J shed 4 bases, with 6 bases lying between them. Germline lookup yields CDR1 KGHSH and CDR2 LQKENI. The length of the CDR3 is 14 residues. This CDR3 reads CASSPSGGANVLTF. Written as DNA, the CDR3 is TGTGCCAGCTCACCATCAGGCGGGGCCAACGTCCTGACTTTC.

The sample holds many counts of this clonotype. This chain uses TRBV27 with TRBJ2-7; D may be TRBD2 (5 bases). The CDR3 consists of 14 residues. With 8 bases removed from V and 3 bases from J, the gap between germline ends came to 17 bases. The germline CDR1 and CDR2 sequences are MNHEY and SMNVEV (reference sequence). Here the CDR3 DNA reads TGTGCCAGCCATCCTGCAGGAGGATACTACGAGCAGTACTTC. Residues: CASHPAGGYYEQYF.

V is TRBV7-2 and J is TRBJ2-7; D is undetermined. The CDR3 is 14 residues long. Trimming removed 4 bases from V and 5 bases from J, with 15 bases in between. The germline gives CDR1 SGHTA, CDR2 FQGNSA. CDR3 in DNA: TGTGCCAGCAGCTCCTCGGCCCCACCACACGAGCAGTACTTC. It yields the protein CASSSSAPPHEQYF. Together with reference TRBV7-2 and TRBJ2-7, the CDR3 gives the full variable domain: GAGVSQSPSNKVTEKGKDVELRCDPISGHTALYWYRQSLGQGLEFLIYFQGNSAPDKSGLPSDRFSAERTGGSVSTLTIQRTQQEDSAVYLCASSSSAPPHEQYFGPGTRLTVT.

There are a few counts of this clonotype. V usage is TRBV20-1 and J usage is TRBJ1-4; D not certain. Between the trimmed V and J ends, which lost 0 bases and 6 bases, there was a span of 8 bases. The CDR3 is 13 residues long. Germline V CDR1 and CDR2: DFQATT, SNEGSKA (reference sequence). CDR3 sequence: CSAREGLDEKLFF. The CDR3 bases are TGCAGTGCTAGAGAGGGCCTAGATGAAAAACTGTTTTTT.